Detailed here is one T cell receptor beta chain. In the study's own analysis: Quantification of nucleated cells was approximated via reference gene primer amplification. Here immunoSEQ multiplex PCR was the method, and the copy in TCRdb shows in-frame clones only, minus some. V and J calls and clone size are copied from that table; D and trimming were computed from the DNA. The sample shows 30,000 to 40,000 clones, under 90% of them seen only once. This sample is part of a study of blood T cell repertoires in COVID-19. Looking at the study overall: Sources were T cells, B-cell-depleted T cells, or PBMCs; the material itself was cDNA or gDNA.

Patients at the Seattle site were enrolled during active infection and followed longitudinally. The germline CDR1 and CDR2 sequences are SGHNT and YYREEE (reference sequence). Losses at the gene ends were 7 bases for V and 5 bases for J; bases not matched to a gene: 11. CDR3 length equals 15 residues. Sequences were obtained from peripheral blood. This rearrangement joins TRBV5-4 to TRBJ2-1; 8 positions agree with TRBD2. The TCR was taken from a man aged 60 to 69 with COVID-19, enrolled during active disease. The CDR3 coding sequence is TGTGCCAGCGGGCGCTCACTAGCGGTTGACAATGAGCAGTTCTTC. Protein product: CASGRSLAVDNEQFF.